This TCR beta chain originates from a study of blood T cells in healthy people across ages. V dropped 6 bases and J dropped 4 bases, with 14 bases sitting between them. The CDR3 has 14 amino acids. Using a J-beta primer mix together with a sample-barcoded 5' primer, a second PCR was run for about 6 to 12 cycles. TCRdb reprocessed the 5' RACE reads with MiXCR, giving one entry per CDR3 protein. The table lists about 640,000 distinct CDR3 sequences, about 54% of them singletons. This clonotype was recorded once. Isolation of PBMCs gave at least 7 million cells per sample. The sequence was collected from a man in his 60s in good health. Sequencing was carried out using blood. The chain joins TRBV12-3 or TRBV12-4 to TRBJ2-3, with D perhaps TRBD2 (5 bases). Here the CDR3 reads CASSARVKADTQYF. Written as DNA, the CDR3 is TGTGCCAGCAGCGCGAGGGTAAAAGCAGATACGCAGTATTTT.